This TCR beta chain stems from a study of Ad26.COV2.S vaccination and SARS-CoV-2 variants. Study as a whole: Ad26.COV2.S was injected intramuscularly once or twice, 56 days apart.

The V and J ends lost 8 bases and 6 bases, in that order; junction bases with no gene match: 7. Germline loops: CDR1 MNHEY, CDR2 SVGAGI. CDR3 size: 13 residues. Treatment in this sample: 15 to 20 received Ad26.COV2.S at low or high dose, single or two shots; a few received placebo; per-sample allocation not given. Day 63 after the first injection of vaccine or placebo was the sampling time. Some clones are missing from TCRdb's copy, which holds only in-frame ones; the method was immunoSEQ multiplex PCR. The table shows about 440,000 clones, with 90% occurring only once. This chain joins TRBV6-5 and TRBJ1-5, with 7 bases fitting TRBD1. The source is a person aged 18-60 years who received the Ad26.COV2.S COVID-19 vaccine or a placebo. The sample was peripheral blood, taken in a trial of Ad26.COV2.S vaccine versus placebo. CDR3 protein: CASRGGATQPQHF. Written as DNA, the CDR3 is TGTGCCAGCCGAGGGGGCGCAACTCAGCCCCAGCATTTT.